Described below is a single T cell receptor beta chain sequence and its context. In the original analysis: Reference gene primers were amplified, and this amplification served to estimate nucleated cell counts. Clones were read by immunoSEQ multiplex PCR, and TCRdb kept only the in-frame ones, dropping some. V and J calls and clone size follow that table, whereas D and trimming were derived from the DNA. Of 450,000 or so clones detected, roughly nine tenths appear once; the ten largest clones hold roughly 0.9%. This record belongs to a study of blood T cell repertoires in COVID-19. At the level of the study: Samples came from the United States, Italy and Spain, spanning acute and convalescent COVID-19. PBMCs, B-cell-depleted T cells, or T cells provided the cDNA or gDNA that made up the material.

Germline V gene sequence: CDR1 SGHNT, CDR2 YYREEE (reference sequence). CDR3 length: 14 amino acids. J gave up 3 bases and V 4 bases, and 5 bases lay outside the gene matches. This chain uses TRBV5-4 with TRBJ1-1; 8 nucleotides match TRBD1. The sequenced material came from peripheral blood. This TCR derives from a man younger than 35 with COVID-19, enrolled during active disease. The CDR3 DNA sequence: TGTGCCAGCAGCCAGGGGGCGCTGGACACTGAAGCTTTCTTT. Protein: CASSQGALDTEAFF.